A single sample is the source of the 20 T cell receptor beta chains below, sequenced in a study of blood T cell repertoires in COVID-19. The table came from immunoSEQ multiplex PCR; TCRdb's copy has only in-frame clones and leaves some out. This table holds about 140,000 clones, approximately 85% found once. What was sequenced was peripheral blood. Receptor source: a man aged 45 to 65 with acute or convalescent COVID-19.

The chain uses TRBV16 and TRBJ1-5; 7 bases agree with TRBD1. This CDR3 is built from 15 residues. CDR1 is KGHSY, CDR2 FQNENV, per germline. The V gene end was trimmed by 0 bases and the J gene end by 2 bases; junction bases not matched to a gene: 1. CDR3 sequence (DNA): TGTGCCAGCAGCCAATCTGGACAGGGCAATCAGCCCCAGCATTTT. Its translation: CASSQSGQGNQPQHF.

The chain combines TRBV9 with TRBJ1-6, with TRBD1 as a possible D gene (6 bases). Looked up from germline, CDR1 is SGDLS and CDR2 is YYNGEE. The CDR3 covers 13 residues. The V and J ends lost 3 bases and 7 bases respectively, with 8 bases between them. CDR3 in amino acids: CASSETGNSPLHF. DNA for the CDR3: TGTGCCAGCAGCGAGACAGGAAATTCACCCCTCCACTTT.

The chain is built from TRBV27 and TRBJ2-7, with D unresolved. Germline CDR1 reads MNHEY; CDR2 reads SMNVEV (reference sequence). The CDR3 spans 14 residues. V gave up 1 base and J gave up 5 bases, with 12 bases separating them. CDR3 sequence reads: CASSLLYSTHEQYF. CDR3 nucleotides: TGTGCCAGCAGTTTATTGTACAGCACCCACGAGCAGTACTTC.

The chain links TRBV4-2 to TRBJ2-3; 9 nucleotides match TRBD2. CDR3 size: 16 residues. Germline assignment: CDR1 LGHNA and CDR2 YNFKEQ. Losses at the gene ends were 0 bases for V and 6 bases for J; bases not matched to a gene: 7. Written as DNA, the CDR3 is TGTGCCAGCAGCCAAGATGAGGCGGGGGGGCCCGATACGCAGTATTTT. This sequence encodes CASSQDEAGGPDTQYF.

V and J are TRBV9 and TRBJ2-2; a possible D gene is TRBD1 (5 bases). The CDR3 sequence is 14 residues long. Germline lookup yields CDR1 SGDLS and CDR2 YYNGEE. The V end lost 3 bases, the J end lost 6 bases, and 12 bases lay between the germline ends. The DNA of the CDR3 is TGTGCCAGCAGCGCTCACAGGTATCCCGGGGAGCTGTTTTTT. This translates into CASSAHRYPGELFF. Looking up the rest from reference TRBV9 and TRBJ2-2 gives the full variable domain: DSGVTQTPKHLITATGQRVTLRCSPRSGDLSVYWYQQSLDQGLQFLIQYYNGEERAKGNILERFSAQQFPDLHSELNLSSLELGDSALYFCASSAHRYPGELFFGEGSRLTVL.

The chain uses TRBV5-1 and TRBJ1-4; 10 bases are shared with TRBD1. The CDR3 runs to 18 residues. Germline V gives CDR1 SGHRS, CDR2 YFSETQ. J lost 0 bases, V lost 1 base, and 6 bases had no gene match. In DNA, the CDR3 is TGCGCCAGCAGCTTGACGGACAGGGGGGGAACAACTAATGAAAAACTGTTTTTT. Translation: CASSLTDRGGTTNEKLFF.

This chain links TRBV25-1 with TRBJ1-2; maybe TRBD1 (5 bases). Trimming removed 0 bases from V and 8 bases from J, with 13 bases in between. The germline gives CDR1 MGHDK, CDR2 SYGVNS. CDR3 size: 14 residues. CDR3 amino acids: CASSEYIQGGGYTF. In nucleotides, the CDR3 is TGTGCCAGCAGTGAATATATCCAGGGTGGAGGCTACACCTTC.

The CDR3 bases are TGTGCCAGTATGACAGGCTCCTATAATTCACCCCTCCACTTT. Protein: CASMTGSYNSPLHF. The chain employs TRBV19 and TRBJ1-6; a weak D match, TRBD1 (6 bases). V was trimmed by 7 bases and J by 0 bases, leaving 7 bases between them. The germline V gene encodes CDR1 LNHDA and CDR2 SQIVND (reference sequence). This CDR3 is built from 14 residues.

The CDR3 DNA sequence: TGTGCCAGCACCTATGCCGGGTGGGGCGCCGACTATGGCTACACCTTC. Translating gives CASTYAGWGADYGYTF. This chain uses TRBV13 with TRBJ1-2, with D maybe TRBD1 (5 bases). Germline lookup yields CDR1 PRHDT and CDR2 FYEKMQ (reference sequence). Trimming took off 7 bases at V and 3 bases at J, with 21 bases between the two ends. The CDR3 is 16 amino acids.

The genes are TRBV5-8 and TRBJ2-7; D remains ambiguous. The CDR3 sequence is 13 residues long. The germline CDR1 and CDR2 sequences are SGHTS and YDEGEE. V dropped 2 bases and J dropped 1 base, with 7 bases sitting between them. For the CDR3, the DNA is TGTGCCAGCAGCTTCCTCCTTTCCTACGAGCAGTACTTC. This translates into CASSFLLSYEQYF.

This chain links TRBV3-1 (or the pseudogene TRBV3-2) with TRBJ2-7, with 11 bases fitting TRBD1. Germline CDR1 is LGHDT and CDR2 is YNNKEL (reference sequence). Trimming removed 4 bases from V and 4 bases from J; junction bases left unmatched: 6. This CDR3 comprises 15 residues. The CDR3 DNA reads TGTGCCAGCAGCCGAGGGGGGACAGGGGGGTACGAGCAGTACTTC. Amino acid sequence: CASSRGGTGGYEQYF.

As DNA, the CDR3 is TGTGCCAGCAGCCAAGACGCTTACGGGGCTTTCTTT. Translation: CASSQDAYGAFF. The rearrangement uses TRBV14 and TRBJ1-1, with D uncertain. V shed 0 bases and J shed 11 bases, with 10 bases lying between them. This CDR3 has 12 residues. From germline, CDR1 is SGHDN and CDR2 FVKESK.

V is TRBV5-4 and J is TRBJ2-7; TRBD2 matches 8 bases. Looked up from germline, CDR1 is SGHNT and CDR2 is YYREEE (reference sequence). The CDR3 runs to 15 residues. The V and J ends lost 1 base and 6 bases, in that order; junction bases with no gene match: 9. This chain's CDR3 is CASSLSWSGGFEQYF. The CDR3 DNA sequence: TGTGCCAGCAGCTTGAGTTGGAGCGGGGGTTTCGAGCAGTACTTC.

The gene calls are TRBV7-9 and TRBJ2-2, with TRBD2 identical over 9 bases. The junction had 13 bases not matched to a gene; V was cut back by 5 bases and J by 6 bases. Germline V lookup: CDR1 SEHNR, CDR2 FQNEAQ (reference sequence). This CDR3 is 17 amino acids long. The CDR3 region is CASSPTNSGGPAGELFF. CDR3 DNA: TGTGCCAGCAGCCCGACCAATAGCGGGGGACCCGCCGGGGAGCTGTTTTTT.

The gene calls are TRBV19 and TRBJ2-2, with 7 bases lining up with TRBD1. The germline gives CDR1 LNHDA, CDR2 SQIVND (reference sequence). The CDR3 contains 14 residues. Losses at the gene ends were 5 bases for V and 4 bases for J; bases not matched to a gene: 4. Written as DNA, the CDR3 is TGTGCCAGTAGTCGAGGACAGGTCACCGGGGAGCTGTTTTTT. Protein sequence: CASSRGQVTGELFF.

The CDR3: CASSNNRVLETQYF. For the CDR3, the DNA is TGTGCCAGCAGCAACAACAGGGTTTTGGAGACCCAGTACTTC. The chain couples TRBV13 to TRBJ2-5, with a weak D call TRBD1 (6 bases). CDR1 and CDR2 from the germline V gene are PRHDT and FYEKMQ (reference sequence). Trimming took 5 bases from V and 5 from J, leaving 15 bases between them. The CDR3 spans 14 residues.

The rearrangement joins TRBV2 to TRBJ1-1, with D maybe TRBD1 (5 bases). The CDR3 runs to 14 residues. V was shortened by 6 bases and J by 7 bases, with 18 bases between the two germline ends. The germline gives CDR1 SNHLY, CDR2 FYNNEI. The CDR3 loop is CASRKEGPSREAFF. DNA of the CDR3: TGTGCCAGCAGGAAGGAGGGGCCAAGCCGTGAAGCTTTCTTT.

This chain joins TRBV5-6 and TRBJ2-5; 13 bases are shared with TRBD2. Trimming removed 1 base from V and 3 bases from J; junction bases left unmatched: 6. This CDR3 region has 17 residues. Germline CDR1 SGHDT, CDR2 YYEEEE. Here the CDR3 DNA reads TGTGCCAGCAGCTTGCTAGGACTAGCGGGAGATGAAGAGACCCAGTACTTC. Encoded protein: CASSLLGLAGDEETQYF.

V usage is TRBV6-5 and J usage is TRBJ2-5, with 11 positions matching TRBD1. V shed 7 bases, J shed 1 base, and the junction held 5 bases outside the gene matches. Germline loops: CDR1 MNHEY, CDR2 SVGAGI. The length of the CDR3 is 15 residues. The CDR3 loop reads CASNPDRGPQETQYF. For the CDR3, the DNA is TGTGCCAGCAACCCGGACAGGGGGCCCCAAGAGACCCAGTACTTC.

The rearrangement links TRBV3-1 (or the pseudogene TRBV3-2) to TRBJ1-2, with a tentative D call TRBD1 (5 bases). CDR1 and CDR2 from the germline V gene are LGHDT and YNNKEL (reference sequence). V lost 2 bases to trimming and J lost 8 bases, with 12 bases between them. The CDR3 covers 13 residues. CDR3 protein: CASSQPRGGGYTF. The DNA for the CDR3 is TGTGCCAGCAGCCAACCCCGGGGGGGAGGCTACACCTTC.